This T cell receptor beta chain was recovered during a study of T cells in Graves' hyperthyroidism and ophthalmopathy. Amplification of TCR beta CDR3 regions used RNA as the template. During a first-round RT-PCR of the TCR CDR3, the HTBI primer set was used. TCRdb reprocessed the multiplex PCR reads via MiXCR and lists one record per CDR3 protein. The sample shows around 300,000 distinct CDR3 sequences, about an eighth of them seen only once. Patients aged 18 to 65 had newly diagnosed hyperthyroidism that had lasted under 2 months. Researchers barred patients who had uncontrolled infection, other autoimmune disease, pregnancy or lactation. Each diagnosis was grounded in clinical symptoms, serum thyroxine and TRAb, thyroid ultrasound, and orbital computed tomography. Before ophthalmopathy appeared, progressors gave blood at initial hyperthyroidism diagnosis. Between the trimmed V and J ends, which lost 1 base and 4 bases, there was a span of 10 bases. The CDR3 is 14 residues long. Per germline, CDR1 LNHNV and CDR2 YYDKDF (reference sequence).

This clonotype was counted a single time. Since a much larger clone is just one base distant, this may be a read error. Because it lacks the conserved phenylalanine or tryptophan at the end, this CDR3 is likely a read error. The sequence derives from a woman between 25 and 40 years old with Graves' hyperthyroidism that later progressed to Graves' ophthalmopathy. The rearrangement uses TRBV15 and TRBJ2-5; no definite D call. Sequencing was carried out using blood. The CDR3 reads CATSRVGLGETQYL. CDR3 nucleotide sequence: TGTGCCACCAGCAGAGTGGGCCTCGGAGAGACCCAGTACCTC.